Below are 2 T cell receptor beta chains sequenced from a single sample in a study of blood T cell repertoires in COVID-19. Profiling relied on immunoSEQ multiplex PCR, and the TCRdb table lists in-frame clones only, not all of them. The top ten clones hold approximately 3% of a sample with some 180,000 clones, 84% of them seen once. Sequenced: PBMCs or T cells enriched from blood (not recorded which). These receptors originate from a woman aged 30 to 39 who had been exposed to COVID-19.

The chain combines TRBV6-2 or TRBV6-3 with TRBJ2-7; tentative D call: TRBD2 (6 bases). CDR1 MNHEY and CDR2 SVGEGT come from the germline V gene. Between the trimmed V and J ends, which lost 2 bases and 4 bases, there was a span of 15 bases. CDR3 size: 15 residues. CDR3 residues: CASSYRGDAAYEQYF. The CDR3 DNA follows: TGTGCCAGCAGTTACCGCGGGGACGCTGCTTACGAGCAGTACTTC.

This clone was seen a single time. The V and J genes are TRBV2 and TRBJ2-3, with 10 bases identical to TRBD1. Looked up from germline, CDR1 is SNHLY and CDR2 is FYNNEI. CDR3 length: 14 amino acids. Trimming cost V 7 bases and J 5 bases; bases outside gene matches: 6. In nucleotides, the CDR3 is TGTGCCAGCACGAGGACAGGGGGGAAAGATACGCAGTATTTT. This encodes CASTRTGGKDTQYF. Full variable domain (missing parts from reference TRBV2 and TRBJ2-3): EPEVTQTPSHQVTQMGQEVILRCVPISNHLYFYWYRQILGQKVEFLVSFYNNEISEKSEIFDDQFSVERPDGSNFTLKIRSTKLEDSAMYFCASTRTGGKDTQYFGPGTRLTVL.